The 10 T cell receptor beta chains reported below all come from one sample, sequenced in a study of cytomegalovirus exposure and HLA in healthy donors (dated by TCRdb to the late 2010s). The library was built by means of the immunoSEQ multiplex PCR assay. For the multiplex PCR, a mixture combining 60 forward primers for TCR Vbeta segments and 13 reverse primers for TCR Jbeta segments was used. TCRdb mirrors the immuneACCESS table, restricted to in-frame sequences. Some clones are absent from its copies; in checked studies, under half trace to an unresolved V gene, and the reason for the others is unknown. The sample has under 150,000 clones on record, roughly 80% of them singletons. The ten top clones hold around 4.1% of the sample. Material: PBMCs. The source of these receptors is a woman aged 40 to 50 in good health and CMV-seronegative.

The V gene is TRBV29-1, the J gene TRBJ2-1; 8 bases are shared with TRBD1. V dropped 8 bases and J dropped 7; count of bases not matched to a gene: 7. This CDR3 is built from 12 residues. The germline V gene encodes CDR1 SQVTM and CDR2 ANQGSEA. The CDR3 region is CSLRTGINEQFF. CDR3 nucleotide sequence: TGCAGCCTACGGACAGGGATAAATGAGCAGTTCTTC.

This clone was detected only a few times. At the DNA level, this CDR3 is encoded by other sequences in the same sample as well. This sequence joins TRBV5-1 and TRBJ1-1; D unresolved. The germline CDR1 and CDR2 sequences are SGHRS and YFSETQ. The CDR3 is made up of 12 amino acids. Trimming shortened V by 2 bases and J by 4 bases, and 6 bases separated the two germline ends. The CDR3 loop reads CASSLRGTEAFF. The CDR3 nucleotides are TGCGCCAGCAGCTTACGCGGCACTGAAGCTTTCTTT.

The chain combines TRBV5-6 with TRBJ2-4; D is perhaps TRBD2 (5 bases). The CDR3 contains 13 residues. V dropped 0 bases and J dropped 6 bases, with 7 bases sitting between them. Germline loops: CDR1 SGHDT, CDR2 YYEEEE. The CDR3 region is CASSLDRGNIQYF. CDR3 DNA sequence: TGTGCCAGCAGCTTGGATCGGGGAAACATTCAGTACTTC.

The chain recombines TRBV27 with TRBJ2-7; maybe TRBD1 (5 bases). This CDR3 region has 11 residues. V was shortened by 5 bases and J by 4 bases, with 6 bases between the two germline ends. CDR1 and CDR2 from the germline V gene are MNHEY and SMNVEV (reference sequence). The CDR3 loop is CASSQGYEQYF. The CDR3 nucleotides read TGTGCCAGCAGTCAGGGATACGAGCAGTACTTC.

The CDR3: CASSMDRGSPLHF. DNA for the CDR3: TGTGCCAGTAGTATGGACAGGGGCTCACCCCTCCACTTT. This chain links TRBV19 with TRBJ1-6; 9 nucleotides line up with TRBD1. CDR1 is LNHDA and CDR2 is SQIVND in the germline V gene (reference sequence). The CDR3 contains 13 residues. V shed 3 bases and J 10 bases; nucleotides not matched to a gene: 1. Using reference TRBV19 and TRBJ1-6 for the parts outside the CDR3, the full variable domain is DGGITQSPKYLFRKEGQNVTLSCEQNLNHDAMYWYRQDPGQGLRLIYYSQIVNDFQKGDIAEGYSVSREKKESFPLTVTSAQKNPTAFYLCASSMDRGSPLHFGNGTRLTVT.

The J gene is TRBJ2-2, the V gene TRBV9; 7 bases align to TRBD1. CDR1 and CDR2 (germline): SGDLS, YYNGEE. The V gene end was trimmed by 0 bases and the J gene end by 2 bases; junction bases not matched to a gene: 7. This CDR3 contains 17 residues. CDR3 sequence reads: CASSVGLGTANTGELFF. CDR3 nucleotides: TGTGCCAGCAGCGTAGGTCTAGGGACAGCCAACACCGGGGAGCTGTTTTTT.

The rearrangement links TRBV6-5 to TRBJ2-5; 10 nucleotides align to TRBD1. V shed 2 bases, J shed 4 bases, and the junction held 7 bases outside the gene matches. This CDR3 region has 16 residues. Per the germline V gene, CDR1 is MNHEY and CDR2 is SVGAGI. The CDR3 spells CASSYGGQGISETQYF. The CDR3 DNA sequence: TGTGCCAGCAGTTACGGGGGACAGGGGATCTCAGAGACCCAGTACTTC.

The chain couples TRBV6-5 to TRBJ1-1; TRBD1 is a possible D gene (6 bases). Germline V CDR1 and CDR2: MNHEY, SVGAGI. The CDR3 contains 13 residues. Between the trimmed V and J ends, which lost 2 bases and 7 bases, there was a span of 11 bases. This CDR3 is CASSYIVDSEAFF. The DNA of the CDR3 is TGTGCCAGCAGTTACATCGTGGACAGTGAAGCTTTCTTT.

The rearrangement uses TRBV28 and TRBJ1-2, with D hard to call. This CDR3 has 13 residues. In germline, CDR1 is MDHEN, CDR2 SYDVKM. Trimming left V 4 bases short and J 0 bases short, with 6 bases between. The CDR3 is CASSSRANYGYTF. The CDR3 coding sequence is TGTGCCAGCAGTTCGAGGGCTAACTATGGCTACACCTTC.

Remarks on this clone: Other DNA sequences in the same sample also yield this CDR3. The chain employs TRBV9 and TRBJ2-2, with a weak D call TRBD1 (6 bases). The CDR3 has 15 amino acids. Germline CDR1 SGDLS, CDR2 YYNGEE. The ends were cut back, 0 bases at V and 0 bases at J, with 6 bases in the middle. CDR3 sequence reads: CASSVEGANTGELFF. The CDR3 DNA is TGTGCCAGCAGCGTAGAGGGGGCGAACACCGGGGAGCTGTTTTTT.